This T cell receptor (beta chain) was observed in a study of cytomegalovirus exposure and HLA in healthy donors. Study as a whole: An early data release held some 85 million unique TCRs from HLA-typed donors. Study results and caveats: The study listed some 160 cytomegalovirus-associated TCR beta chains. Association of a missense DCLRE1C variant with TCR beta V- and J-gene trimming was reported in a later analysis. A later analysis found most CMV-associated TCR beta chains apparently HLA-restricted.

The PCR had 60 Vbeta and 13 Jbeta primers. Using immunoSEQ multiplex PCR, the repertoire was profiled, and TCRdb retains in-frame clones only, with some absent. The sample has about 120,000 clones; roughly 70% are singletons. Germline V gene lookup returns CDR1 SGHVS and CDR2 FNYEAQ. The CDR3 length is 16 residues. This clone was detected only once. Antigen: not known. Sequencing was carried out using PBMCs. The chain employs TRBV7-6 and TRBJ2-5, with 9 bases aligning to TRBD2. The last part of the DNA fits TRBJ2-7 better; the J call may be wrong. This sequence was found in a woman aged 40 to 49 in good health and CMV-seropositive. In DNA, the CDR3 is TGTGCCAGCAGCTTATCTCTAGCGGGGACCAGTACCGAGCAGTACTTC. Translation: CASSLSLAGTSTEQYF.